One and the same sample provided the 24 T cell receptor beta chains below, sequenced in a study of T cell responses to AZD1222 COVID-19 vaccine. The repertoire was sequenced with immunoSEQ multiplex PCR; TCRdb's copy has only in-frame clones and lacks some. The table shows approximately 150,000 clones, with approximately 93% occurring only once. The sequencing used peripheral blood, collected on day 0 of AZD1222 vaccination. Every receptor here comes from an adult in good health.

The rearrangement links TRBV30 to TRBJ1-3, with D unresolved. This CDR3 contains 15 residues. Germline assignment: CDR1 GTSNPN and CDR2 SVGIG (reference sequence). V dropped 1 base and J dropped 0 bases, with 10 bases sitting between them. The CDR3 DNA is TGTGCCTGGAGTGGTGGACGGTTCTCTGGAAACACCATATATTTT. Its translation is CAWSGGRFSGNTIYF.

The CDR3 DNA is TGTGCCAGCAGCCAACCTGGGGGGGACCAAGAGACCCAGTACTTC. Encoded protein: CASSQPGGDQETQYF. The rearrangement joins TRBV5-5 to TRBJ2-5, with TRBD2 matching over 7 bases. The CDR3 runs to 15 residues. Germline V gives CDR1 SGHKS, CDR2 YYEKEE (reference sequence). After removal of 4 bases from V and 0 bases from J, the junction contained 6 bases not matched to a gene.

This clone was observed once. The chain has TRBV4-1 and TRBJ2-7, with TRBD2 matching over 12 bases. V lost 4 bases and J lost 5; bases outside the gene matches: 6. Germline CDR1 MGHRA, CDR2 YSYEKL. The CDR3 spans 15 residues. The CDR3 is CASSPRLAGVDEQYF. DNA of the CDR3: TGCGCCAGCAGCCCCCGACTAGCGGGAGTCGACGAGCAGTACTTC.

This chain connects TRBV6-1 to TRBJ2-3; 14 nucleotides align to TRBD2. CDR3 length: 17 residues. CDR1 and CDR2 (germline): MNHNS, SASEGT. V shed 3 bases and J 4 bases; nucleotides not matched to a gene: 6. The chain's CDR3 is CASSDTGTSGGPDTQYF. CDR3 DNA sequence: TGTGCCAGCAGTGATACCGGGACTAGCGGGGGCCCAGATACGCAGTATTTT.

V is TRBV12-3 or TRBV12-4 and J is TRBJ1-2, with D unclear. This CDR3 spans 13 amino acids. The V end lost 6 bases, the J end lost 7 bases, and 15 bases lay between the germline ends. The CDR3 nucleotides are TGTGCCAGCAGATCACACGGTAGTCTTGGCTACACCTTC. It is translated as CASRSHGSLGYTF.

This chain uses TRBV27 with TRBJ1-6; tentatively, D is TRBD1 (6 bases). The germline gives CDR1 MNHEY, CDR2 SMNVEV (reference sequence). Trimming left V 8 bases short and J 10 bases short, with 24 bases between. The length of the CDR3 is 16 residues. This chain's CDR3 is CASSPTGLLGGSPLHF. In DNA form, the CDR3 reads TGTGCCAGCTCCCCCACGGGACTCCTTGGGGGCTCACCCCTCCACTTT.

CDR3: CASSRTGEETQYF. CDR3 in DNA: TGTGCCAGCTCCCGCACAGGGGAAGAGACCCAGTACTTC. The V gene is TRBV18, the J gene TRBJ2-5; 7 bases line up with TRBD1. The CDR3 is 13 residues long. The junction had 4 bases not matched to a gene; V was cut back by 6 bases and J by 3 bases. Germline CDR1 KGHSH, CDR2 LQKENI.

With respect to this clone: At one boundary the junction diverges from the germline segment, which might be a read error. J is TRBJ1-3 and V is TRBV11-2, with a possible D match to TRBD1 (6 bases). The germline V gene has CDR1 SGHAT and CDR2 FQNNGV. The CDR3 length is 18 residues. CDR3 bases: TGTGCCAGCAGCGTAGAGGTGACAGGAAGAAACTCTGGAAACACCATATATTTT. The encoded protein is CASSVEVTGRNSGNTIYF.

The gene calls are TRBV5-4 and TRBJ1-2; D is unresolved. V lost 1 base and J lost 3, with 10 bases in between. CDR1 is SGHNT, CDR2 YYREEE, per germline (reference sequence). There are 14 residues in the CDR3. DNA of the CDR3: TGTGCCAGCAGCTTGTCCCAAGGCGACTATGGCTACACCTTC. Its protein is CASSLSQGDYGYTF. Variable domain in full (rest from reference TRBV5-4 and TRBJ1-2): ETGVTQSPTHLIKTRGQQVTLRCSSQSGHNTVSWYQQALGQGPQFIFQYYREEENGRGNFPPRFSGLQFPNYSSELNVNALELDDSALYLCASSLSQGDYGYTFGSGTRLTVV.

This rearrangement joins TRBV3-1 (or the pseudogene TRBV3-2) to TRBJ2-5, with 14 bases lining up with TRBD2. CDR3 length: 19 residues. V lost 2 bases and J lost 5; bases outside the gene matches: 13. From germline, CDR1 is LGHDT and CDR2 YNNKEL (reference sequence). The CDR3 loop reads CASSQLPRLAGGPMETQYF. In DNA, the CDR3 is TGTGCCAGCAGCCAACTTCCCCGACTAGCGGGAGGGCCCATGGAGACCCAGTACTTC.

V and J are TRBV5-1 and TRBJ1-1; possible D gene TRBD1, 5 bases. Per the germline V gene, CDR1 is SGHRS and CDR2 is YFSETQ. Trimming pared 4 bases from V and 5 bases from J, leaving 12 bases between. This CDR3 is 13 amino acids long. The CDR3 bases are TGCGCCAGCAGCAGGGGAGACAGAACTGAAGCTTTCTTT. This encodes CASSRGDRTEAFF.

This clone was seen only once. V and J are TRBV5-5 and TRBJ1-1, with TRBD1 matching over 8 bases. The V and J ends lost 4 bases and 5 bases, in that order; junction bases with no gene match: 7. The length of the CDR3 is 14 residues. Germline CDR1 is SGHKS and CDR2 is YYEKEE (reference sequence). CDR3: CASSRVRGLTEAFF. CDR3 coding DNA: TGTGCCAGCAGCCGCGTCAGGGGGCTGACTGAAGCTTTCTTT.

The genes are TRBV6-5 and TRBJ2-1; possibly TRBD1 for D (5 bases). CDR3 size: 12 residues. Trimming left V 6 bases short and J 3 bases short, with 6 bases between. Germline V gene lookup returns CDR1 MNHEY and CDR2 SVGAGI. The CDR3 loop reads CASRQDYNEQFF. In DNA, the CDR3 is TGTGCCAGCAGACAGGACTACAATGAGCAGTTCTTC.

The CDR3 loop is CAWSVQGAGYEQYF. In DNA, the CDR3 is TGTGCCTGGAGTGTACAGGGGGCAGGCTACGAGCAGTACTTC. The chain employs TRBV30 and TRBJ2-7, with 9 bases that match TRBD1. The V and J ends lost 0 bases and 3 bases, in that order; junction bases with no gene match: 3. CDR1 and CDR2 from the germline V gene are GTSNPN and SVGIG (reference sequence). The CDR3 runs to 14 residues.

The V call is TRBV12-3 or TRBV12-4, the J call TRBJ2-3, with D hard to call. V was pared by 3 bases and J by 2 bases, with 6 bases between. This CDR3 has 13 amino acids. The CDR3 protein is CASSLPPTDTQYF. CDR3 in DNA: TGTGCCAGCAGTTTGCCCCCCACAGATACGCAGTATTTT.

The chain links TRBV7-2 to TRBJ2-1, with TRBD2 matching over 10 bases. Germline V gene sequence: CDR1 SGHTA, CDR2 FQGNSA. Trimming at V came to 0 bases and at J to 9 bases, leaving 8 bases not matched to a gene. The CDR3 totals 16 residues. The CDR3 DNA follows: TGTGCCAGCAGCTTAGCCCCCCAAGCGGGAGGGCTTGAGCAGTTCTTC. Amino acids: CASSLAPQAGGLEQFF.

The CDR3 sequence: CAWSAGGSDYGYTF. The CDR3 coding sequence is TGTGCCTGGAGTGCTGGGGGCTCAGACTATGGCTACACCTTC. The chain links TRBV30 to TRBJ1-2; D perhaps matches TRBD1 (6 bases). The CDR3 loop spans 14 amino acids. V shed 1 base and J shed 3 bases, with 12 bases lying between them. Germline V gene data show CDR1 as GTSNPN and CDR2 as SVGIG (reference sequence).

This clone was seen once. V and J are TRBV9 and TRBJ1-1; tentatively, D is TRBD1 (5 bases). Trimming cost V 3 bases and J 12 bases, with 12 bases left between them. Germline values: CDR1 SGDLS, CDR2 YYNGEE. This CDR3 is 11 amino acids long. The CDR3 bases are TGTGCCAGCAGCGCCGGGGCTCAGACTTTCTTT. Amino acids: CASSAGAQTFF.

The J gene is TRBJ2-3, the V gene TRBV5-1, with a tentative D call TRBD2 (5 bases). CDR1 and CDR2 from the germline V gene are SGHRS and YFSETQ. V shed 0 bases and J shed 4 bases, with 9 bases lying between them. This CDR3 comprises 14 residues. The CDR3 bases are TGCGCCAGCAGCTTGGAGGAGGCCCCAGATACGCAGTATTTT. The encoded protein is CASSLEEAPDTQYF.

V is TRBV6-4 and J is TRBJ1-1; D is unclear. From germline, CDR1 is MRHNA and CDR2 SNTAGT. Trimming shortened V by 3 bases and J by 1 base, and 6 bases separated the two germline ends. The CDR3 runs to 13 residues. For the CDR3, the DNA is TGTGCCAGCAGTGAACAGAGGAACACTGAAGCTTTCTTT. Protein product: CASSEQRNTEAFF.

This chain connects TRBV4-2 to TRBJ2-1; the match to TRBD2 covers 11 bases. The CDR3 covers 17 residues. Trimming removed 3 bases from V and 6 bases from J; junction bases left unmatched: 10. Germline values: CDR1 LGHNA, CDR2 YNFKEQ. CDR3 amino acids: CASSHPLAGGPVNEQFF. DNA of the CDR3: TGTGCCAGCAGCCATCCCTTAGCGGGAGGGCCGGTCAATGAGCAGTTCTTC.

The V and J genes are TRBV30 and TRBJ1-6, with 8 bases lining up with TRBD1. The V segment lost 6 bases and the J segment 3 bases; nucleotides outside the gene matches: 10. The CDR3 extends over 16 amino acids. Germline CDR1 and CDR2: GTSNPN and SVGIG (reference sequence). CDR3 sequence: CACPVTGGIYNSPLHF. The DNA for the CDR3 is TGTGCCTGCCCCGTTACAGGGGGGATCTATAATTCACCCCTCCACTTT.

The J gene is TRBJ2-5, the V gene TRBV11-2, with no clear D. The CDR3 runs 16 residues. V was pared by 0 bases and J by 0 bases, with 11 bases between. Looked up from germline, CDR1 is SGHAT and CDR2 is FQNNGV. The CDR3 region is CASSLDPVAYQETQYF. The CDR3 region has the DNA TGTGCCAGCAGCTTAGATCCAGTTGCATACCAAGAGACCCAGTACTTC.

This chain connects TRBV5-1 to TRBJ2-7; 7 nucleotides align to TRBD1. V was clipped by 0 bases and J by 6 bases; unmatched bases: 3. The V gene's germline CDR1 is SGHRS and CDR2 YFSETQ. This CDR3 spans 13 amino acids. As DNA, the CDR3 is TGCGCCAGCAGCTTGGTGACAGGGACCGAGCAGTACTTC. Amino acids: CASSLVTGTEQYF.